Below, 27 T cell receptor beta chains from the same sample are listed, as sequenced in a study of T cell changes during pregnancy in multiple sclerosis. Profiling relied on immunoSEQ multiplex PCR, and the TCRdb table lists in-frame clones only, not all of them. The data show approximately 32,000 clones, approximately 94% seen once. The specimen was CD4+ T cells from peripheral blood mononuclear cells, collected in the second trimester of pregnancy. The receptors were sampled from a female donor with multiple sclerosis, enrolled in a pregnancy study.

As DNA, the CDR3 is TGTGCCAGCAGCTTGTGGCGGGAGGGCCACGAGACCCAGTACTTC. Translating gives CASSLWREGHETQYF. The V call is TRBV11-2, the J call TRBJ2-5; 9 bases agree with TRBD2. From germline, CDR1 is SGHAT and CDR2 FQNNGV. The V and J ends lost 3 bases and 5 bases, in that order; junction bases with no gene match: 7. This CDR3 has 15 residues.

V usage is TRBV19 and J usage is TRBJ2-1, with a weak D call TRBD2 (5 bases). V was trimmed by 3 bases and J by 15 bases, leaving 21 bases between them. The CDR3 contains 14 residues. The V gene's germline CDR1 is LNHDA and CDR2 SQIVND (reference sequence). The CDR3 region is CASSMGTAAPPPFF. The CDR3 region has the DNA TGTGCCAGTAGTATGGGAACAGCGGCACCCCCCCCGTTCTTC.

CDR3 residues: CASGRGEREQYF. As DNA, the CDR3 is TGTGCCAGCGGCCGGGGGGAGCGCGAGCAGTACTTC. The chain links TRBV18 to TRBJ2-7, with 7 bases matching TRBD2. The CDR3 spans 12 residues. Germline loops: CDR1 KGHSH, CDR2 LQKENI. J lost 6 bases, V lost 8 bases, and 7 bases had no gene match.

This rearrangement joins TRBV27 to TRBJ2-1; 8 bases are shared with TRBD2. CDR3 length equals 16 residues. Germline V gives CDR1 MNHEY, CDR2 SMNVEV (reference sequence). After removal of 6 bases from V and 0 bases from J, the junction contained 7 bases not matched to a gene. The CDR3 protein is CASRHTSGGSYNEQFF. Written as DNA, the CDR3 is TGTGCCAGCAGACACACTAGCGGAGGCTCCTACAATGAGCAGTTCTTC.

The rearrangement uses TRBV7-2 and TRBJ2-5; TRBD1 is a possible D gene (6 bases). This CDR3 has 17 residues. The germline CDR1 and CDR2 sequences are SGHTA and FQGNSA. Trimming shortened V by 3 bases and J by 4 bases, and 21 bases separated the two germline ends. CDR3 in amino acids: CASSLQGTQGGLETQYF. In DNA, the CDR3 is TGTGCCAGCAGCTTGCAAGGGACACAAGGGGGATTAGAGACCCAGTACTTC. The full variable domain, rest sourced from reference TRBV7-2 and TRBJ2-5, is GAGVSQSPSNKVTEKGKDVELRCDPISGHTALYWYRQSLGQGLEFLIYFQGNSAPDKSGLPSDRFSAERTGGSVSTLTIQRTQQEDSAVYLCASSLQGTQGGLETQYFGPGTRLLVL.

The rearrangement links TRBV30 to TRBJ1-1, with 7 nucleotides matching TRBD1. Germline trimming cut 3 bases from V and 3 bases from J; bases unmatched to any gene: 4. CDR1 is GTSNPN, CDR2 SVGIG, per germline (reference sequence). This CDR3 is 13 amino acids long. CDR3 nucleotides: TGTGCCTGGAGCCCAGGGGGAGACACTGAAGCTTTCTTT. It encodes CAWSPGGDTEAFF. The full variable domain, with the rest looked up from reference TRBV30 and TRBJ1-1, is SQTIHQWPATLVQPVGSPLSLECTVEGTSNPNLYWYRQAAGRGLQLLFYSVGIGQISSEVPQNLSASRPQDRQFILSSKKLLLSDSGFYLCAWSPGGDTEAFFGQGTRLTVV.

V gene TRBV2 combines with J gene TRBJ2-7; 7 bases align to TRBD2. The length of the CDR3 is 12 residues. The germline gives CDR1 SNHLY, CDR2 FYNNEI. With V trimmed by 4 bases and J by 3 bases, 0 bases remained unmatched. CDR3 amino acids: CASSGGGYEQYF. In nucleotides, the CDR3 is TGTGCCAGCAGTGGGGGGGGCTACGAGCAGTACTTC.

This clone was observed a single time. V usage is TRBV27 and J usage is TRBJ2-4, with 7 nucleotides matching TRBD1. Trimming cost V 5 bases and J 4 bases; bases outside gene matches: 8. Germline CDR1 reads MNHEY; CDR2 reads SMNVEV (reference sequence). The CDR3 has 15 residues. CDR3 in amino acids: CASSPDRAGKNIQYF. The DNA of the CDR3 is TGTGCCAGCAGTCCCGACAGGGCCGGAAAAAACATTCAGTACTTC.

J is TRBJ1-2 and V is TRBV5-4; D might be TRBD1 (5 bases). The germline CDR1 and CDR2 sequences are SGHNT and YYREEE (reference sequence). This CDR3 comprises 13 residues. The ends were cut back, 4 bases at V and 8 bases at J, with 15 bases in the middle. CDR3 residues: CASSAGQDGGYTF. The DNA of the CDR3 is TGTGCCAGCAGCGCTGGACAAGACGGGGGCTACACCTTC.

Here the CDR3 DNA reads TGTGCCAGCAAGGGACAAGTCAATGAGCAGTTCTTC. Protein sequence: CASKGQVNEQFF. The chain joins TRBV25-1 to TRBJ2-1, with a possible D match to TRBD1 (6 bases). Trimming pared 7 bases from V and 6 bases from J, leaving 10 bases between. CDR1 and CDR2 (germline): MGHDK, SYGVNS. The CDR3 has 12 residues.

This chain uses TRBV5-4 with TRBJ2-3, with D possibly matching TRBD2 (6 bases). V was trimmed by 6 bases and J by 2 bases, leaving 22 bases between them. The CDR3 sequence is 17 residues long. The germline V gene encodes CDR1 SGHNT and CDR2 YYREEE (reference sequence). CDR3 coding DNA: TGTGCCAGCACTATACCAGGAGGGTCGGGAGACACAGATACGCAGTATTTT. As protein: CASTIPGGSGDTDTQYF.

This clone was recorded a few times. The CDR3 DNA is TGTGCCAGCAGCTTAGCGCGCGGAAACTCAGCGGGCTACACCTTC. Translated: CASSLARGNSAGYTF. The rearrangement uses TRBV7-2 and TRBJ1-2; D not resolved. The V gene lost 0 bases and the J gene lost 8 bases, with 16 bases spanning the gap. The germline gives CDR1 SGHTA, CDR2 FQGNSA. The CDR3 spans 15 residues.

The chain employs TRBV5-8 and TRBJ2-2, with TRBD1 matching 8 bases. The CDR3 is 15 amino acids. V lost 4 bases, J lost 4 bases, and 6 bases stayed unmatched. Germline CDR1 is SGHTS and CDR2 is YDEGEE. The CDR3 region is CASSPWTGSTGELFF. DNA of the CDR3: TGTGCCAGCAGCCCCTGGACAGGGAGCACCGGGGAGCTGTTTTTT.

This chain connects TRBV5-1 to TRBJ2-1; TRBD2 matches at 9 bases. Germline CDR1 is SGHRS and CDR2 is YFSETQ. J gave up 7 bases and V 4 bases, and 9 bases lay outside the gene matches. The CDR3 extends over 15 amino acids. The DNA for the CDR3 is TGCGCCAGCAGCACCGGAGGTAGCGGGAGTAATGAGCAGTTCTTC. It codes for CASSTGGSGSNEQFF.

The chain is built from TRBV5-1 and TRBJ2-7; D is perhaps TRBD1 (6 bases). The CDR3 covers 14 residues. Germline loops: CDR1 SGHRS, CDR2 YFSETQ. Trimming left V 1 base short and J 1 base short, with 9 bases between. Here the CDR3 reads CASSLLGASYEQYF. CDR3 DNA: TGCGCCAGCAGCTTGCTGGGGGCGTCCTACGAGCAGTACTTC.

This rearrangement joins TRBV19 to TRBJ2-2; 7 positions agree with TRBD2. CDR1 is LNHDA and CDR2 is SQIVND in the germline V gene (reference sequence). V shed 7 bases, J shed 6 bases, and the junction held 11 bases outside the gene matches. There are 15 residues in the CDR3. The DNA for the CDR3 is TGTGCCAGTAAAATGGGCGGGAGAGGAGCCGGGGAGCTGTTTTTT. Protein sequence: CASKMGGRGAGELFF.

The rearrangement links TRBV19 to TRBJ1-5; weak D call: TRBD1 (6 bases). The CDR3 extends over 14 amino acids. V was trimmed by 3 bases and J by 7 bases, leaving 13 bases between them. Germline V gives CDR1 LNHDA, CDR2 SQIVND (reference sequence). As DNA, the CDR3 is TGTGCCAGTAGTATCAGGGGTTTAGGACAGCCCCAGCATTTT. This encodes CASSIRGLGQPQHF.

V usage is TRBV5-5 and J usage is TRBJ2-5; 7 nucleotides match TRBD1. Germline V gives CDR1 SGHKS, CDR2 YYEKEE (reference sequence). This CDR3 is built from 13 residues. J was trimmed by 6 bases and V by 2 bases; bases with no gene match: 4. The CDR3 nucleotides read TGTGCCAGCAGCTTTGACAGGGCTAAGACCCAGTACTTC. Its translation: CASSFDRAKTQYF.

The chain combines TRBV5-4 with TRBJ2-7, with 9 bases aligning to TRBD1. Germline V gives CDR1 SGHNT, CDR2 YYREEE (reference sequence). The J segment lost 0 bases and the V segment lost 5 bases, leaving 3 bases of the junction unmatched. The CDR3 runs to 14 residues. The CDR3 bases are TGTGCCAGCAGGACGACAGGGGGCTCCTACGAGCAGTACTTC. This codes for CASRTTGGSYEQYF.

V is TRBV5-4 and J is TRBJ2-7, with TRBD1 matching over 7 bases. In germline, CDR1 is SGHNT, CDR2 YYREEE (reference sequence). Germline trimming cut 4 bases from V and 4 bases from J; bases unmatched to any gene: 8. The CDR3 runs 14 residues. Written as DNA, the CDR3 is TGTGCCAGCAGCCCGGGACAGAACCGATACGAGCAGTACTTC. Amino acids: CASSPGQNRYEQYF.

This rearrangement joins TRBV27 to TRBJ2-7, with 7 bases matching TRBD1. This CDR3 has 16 amino acids. Germline loops: CDR1 MNHEY, CDR2 SMNVEV (reference sequence). J lost 1 base, V lost 6 bases, and 12 bases had no gene match. The CDR3 nucleotides read TGTGCCAGCAGCCATCTCTTACAGGGGTTATCCTACGAGCAGTACTTC. It specifies CASSHLLQGLSYEQYF.

The rearrangement uses TRBV2 and TRBJ2-3; 11 positions match TRBD2. The CDR3 is 15 residues long. Germline trimming cut 5 bases from V and 5 bases from J; bases unmatched to any gene: 6. CDR1 and CDR2 from the germline V gene are SNHLY and FYNNEI. The chain's CDR3 is CASSLLAGGGDTQYF. CDR3 nucleotide sequence: TGTGCCAGCAGTCTCTTAGCGGGAGGGGGAGATACGCAGTATTTT.

This rearrangement joins TRBV4-1 to TRBJ1-1; D possibly corresponds to TRBD1 (6 bases). Germline V gene sequence: CDR1 MGHRA, CDR2 YSYEKL. Trimming pared 5 bases from V and 1 base from J, leaving 11 bases between. The CDR3 spans 14 residues. CDR3 nucleotide sequence: TGCGCCAGCAGCTCAAGGACAGCGAACACTGAAGCTTTCTTT. This gives the protein CASSSRTANTEAFF.

The chain has TRBV10-3 and TRBJ2-5; weak D call: TRBD2 (6 bases). Germline-derived CDR1 and CDR2 are ENHRY and SYGVKD. CDR3 length: 14 amino acids. Trimming removed 4 bases at V and 5 bases at J, with 14 bases between. CDR3 protein: CAISGDGGEETQYF. For the CDR3, the DNA is TGTGCCATCAGTGGGGACGGGGGTGAGGAGACCCAGTACTTC.

This chain uses TRBV28 with TRBJ2-1, with 14 nucleotides matching TRBD2. This CDR3 region has 18 residues. Germline values: CDR1 MDHEN, CDR2 SYDVKM. V lost 8 bases, J lost 0 bases, and 9 bases stayed unmatched. CDR3 nucleotides: TGTGCCAGCCGAAAGGGACTAGCGGGAGTCCTCTCCTACAATGAGCAGTTCTTC. Translating it yields CASRKGLAGVLSYNEQFF.

This chain connects TRBV28 to TRBJ1-1, with D hard to call. The CDR3 contains 14 residues. Per germline, CDR1 MDHEN and CDR2 SYDVKM. Deletions cut 6 bases from V and 1 base from J, with 12 bases between. DNA of the CDR3: TGTGCCAGCAGCTCGGGAGGAAAGAACACTGAAGCTTTCTTT. Translation: CASSSGGKNTEAFF.

This clone was seen a single time. The chain recombines TRBV7-9 with TRBJ2-4; TRBD2 matches at 14 bases. V dropped 3 bases and J dropped 6; count of bases not matched to a gene: 13. The CDR3 extends over 19 amino acids. Germline lookup yields CDR1 SEHNR and CDR2 FQNEAQ (reference sequence). CDR3 region: CASSFPTSGRGLMGNIQYF. The CDR3 DNA reads as TGTGCCAGCAGCTTTCCGACTAGCGGGAGGGGGCTGATGGGAAACATTCAGTACTTC. The whole variable domain, remainder taken from reference TRBV7-9 and TRBJ2-4, is DTGVSQNPRHKITKRGQNVTFRCDPISEHNRLYWYRQTLGQGPEFLTYFQNEAQLEKSRLLSDRFSAERPKGSFSTLEIQRTEQGDSAMYLCASSFPTSGRGLMGNIQYFGAGTRLSVL.